This TCR beta chain was recorded in a study of identical twins. The authors used template switching to add a universal primer site and gave cDNA unique molecular identifiers. TCRdb ran MiXCR on the 5' RACE reads and lists one entry per CDR3 protein. The sample carries some 900,000 distinct CDR3 sequences, roughly 12% recorded once. V trimming: 3 bases; J trimming: 10 bases; junction bases outside the gene matches: 6. CDR1 SGHDN and CDR2 FVKESK come from the germline V gene. CDR3 length: 13 amino acids. This clonotype was counted between two and nine times. No donor was unhealthy or non-Caucasian. The data were also submitted as part of a second study, on yellow fever vaccine responses in identical twins.

This sequence originates from a woman younger than 35 in good health. The material sequenced was PBMCs. The chain has TRBV14 and TRBJ1-1; 9 bases line up with TRBD1. The CDR3 reads CASSHAQGARAFF. In DNA form, the CDR3 reads TGTGCCAGCAGCCATGCACAGGGGGCGAGAGCTTTCTTT.